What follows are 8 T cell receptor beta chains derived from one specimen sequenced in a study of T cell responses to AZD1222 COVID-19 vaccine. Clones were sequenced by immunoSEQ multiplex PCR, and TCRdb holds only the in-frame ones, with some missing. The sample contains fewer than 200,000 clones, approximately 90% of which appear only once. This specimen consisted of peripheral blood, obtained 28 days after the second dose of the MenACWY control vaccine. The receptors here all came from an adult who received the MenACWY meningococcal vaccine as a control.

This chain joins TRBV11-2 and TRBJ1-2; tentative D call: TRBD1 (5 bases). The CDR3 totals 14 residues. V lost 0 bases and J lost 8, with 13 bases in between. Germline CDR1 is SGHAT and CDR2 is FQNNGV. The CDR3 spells CASSLDGTYGGYTF. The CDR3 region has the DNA TGTGCCAGCAGCTTAGACGGGACTTACGGCGGCTACACCTTC.

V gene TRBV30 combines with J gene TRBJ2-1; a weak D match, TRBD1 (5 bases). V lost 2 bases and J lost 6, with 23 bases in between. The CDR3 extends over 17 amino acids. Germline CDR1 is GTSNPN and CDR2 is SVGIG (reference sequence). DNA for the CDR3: TGTGCCTGGAGTATAAAGACCAGGGTGGTAGTAGGCAATGAGCAGTTCTTC. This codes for CAWSIKTRVVVGNEQFF.

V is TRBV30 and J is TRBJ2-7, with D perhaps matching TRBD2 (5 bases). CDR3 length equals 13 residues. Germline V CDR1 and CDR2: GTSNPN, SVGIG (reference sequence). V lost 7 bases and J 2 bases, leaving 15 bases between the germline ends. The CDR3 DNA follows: TGTGCCTCCACTTGGGCGGGCGCCTACGAGCAGTACTTC. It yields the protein CASTWAGAYEQYF.

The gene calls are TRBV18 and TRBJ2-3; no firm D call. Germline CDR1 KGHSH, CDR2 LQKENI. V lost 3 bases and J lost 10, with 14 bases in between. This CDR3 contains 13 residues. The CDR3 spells CASSPSTERAQYF. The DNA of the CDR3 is TGTGCCAGCTCACCTTCGACCGAAAGAGCGCAGTATTTT. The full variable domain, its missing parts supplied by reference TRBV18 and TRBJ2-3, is NAGVMQNPRHLVRRRGQEARLRCSPMKGHSHVYWYRQLPEEGLKFMVYLQKENIIDESGMPKERFSAEFPKEGPSILRIQQVVRGDSAAYFCASSPSTERAQYFGPGTRLTVL.

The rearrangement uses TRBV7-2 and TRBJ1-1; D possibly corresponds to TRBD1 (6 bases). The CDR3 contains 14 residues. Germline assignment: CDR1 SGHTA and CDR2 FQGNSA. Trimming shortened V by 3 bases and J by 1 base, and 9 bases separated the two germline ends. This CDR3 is CASSFGGANTEAFF. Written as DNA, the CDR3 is TGTGCCAGCAGCTTCGGGGGGGCGAACACTGAAGCTTTCTTT.

The CDR3 DNA is TGTGCCAGCAGCTTAGGGGGACAGGGGAGTTCACCCCTCCACTTT. Translated: CASSLGGQGSSPLHF. The chain has TRBV7-9 and TRBJ1-6, with TRBD1 matching over 10 bases. This CDR3 comprises 15 residues. Germline values: CDR1 SEHNR, CDR2 FQNEAQ (reference sequence). With 1 base clipped from V and 9 bases from J, the junction kept 3 bases outside the gene matches.

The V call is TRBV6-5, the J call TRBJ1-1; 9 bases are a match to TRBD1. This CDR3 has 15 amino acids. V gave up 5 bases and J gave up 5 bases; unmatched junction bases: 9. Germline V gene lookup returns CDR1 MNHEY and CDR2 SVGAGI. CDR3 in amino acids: CASSRTTGTGTEAFF. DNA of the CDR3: TGTGCCAGCAGTCGAACGACCGGGACAGGGACTGAAGCTTTCTTT.

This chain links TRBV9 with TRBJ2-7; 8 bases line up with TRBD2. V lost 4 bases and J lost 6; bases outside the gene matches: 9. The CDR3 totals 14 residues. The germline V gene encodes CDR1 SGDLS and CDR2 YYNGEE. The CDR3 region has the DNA TGTGCCAGCAGCCCCTCGGGACTAGTCAGCGAGCAGTACTTC. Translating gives CASSPSGLVSEQYF.